These T cell receptor beta chains were read from a single sample in a study of shared clonotypes between healthy human individuals. Sequencing used immunoSEQ multiplex PCR; TCRdb keeps in-frame clones, though not all of them. The data hold roughly 720,000 clones, with about 92% observed a single time. Material: memory CD8+ T cells from PBMCs. Receptors were obtained from a man aged 18 to 30 in good health. Some clones in this sample may be carry-over from other donors' samples. Each CDR3 is given without its conserved first and last residue. The order of the fields is J gene, V gene, CDR3 protein.

TRBJ1-5 | TRBV28 | ASSSVFNQPQH
TRBJ2-7 | TRBV7-9 | ASSWVAGGPYEQY
TRBJ2-5 | TRBV4-2 | ASSQDPGLAVQETQY
TRBJ1-1 | TRBV29-1 | SVVRGGTEAF
TRBJ2-7 | TRBV7-2 | ASSSRDRAYEQY
TRBJ2-3 | TRBV4-1 | ASSRVGDRAGKKTDTQY
TRBJ2-1 | TRBV23-1 | APGRLDWLYEQF
TRBJ2-7 | TRBV28 | ASSLATRPYKQY
TRBJ1-2 | TRBV7-6 | ASSLVEGTNYGYT
TRBJ2-7 | TRBV7-2 | ASSPRLGSSYEQY
TRBJ1-5 | TRBV28 | ASSLFGASGQPQH
TRBJ2-1 | TRBV7-8 | ASSLQAGPV
TRBJ1-5 | TRBV10-3 | AISESIGQISNQPQH
TRBJ2-1 | TRBV29-1 | SARQGEGGEQF
TRBJ2-7 | TRBV27 | ASSPGLAGVHEQY
. | TRBV7-9 | ASSAAGAAYEQY
TRBJ2-7 | TRBV6-5 | ASSYFQGVAYEQY
TRBJ2-1 | TRBV28 | ASSPSTGEGFYNEQF
TRBJ2-1 | TRBV30 | AWETGADEQF
TRBJ1-2 | TRBV6-1 | ASSETGLGGYT
TRBJ2-7 | TRBV19 | ASSRWRERPYEQY
TRBJ2-2 | TRBV5-4 | ASSLGGSGTGELF
TRBJ2-3 | TRBV5-1 | ASSGWDSSTDTQY
TRBJ1-4 | TRBV11-2 | ASSLGPSRGEKLF
TRBJ2-5 | TRBV7-9 | ASSPGESAAETQY
TRBJ2-5 | TRBV10-1 | ASSESSESETQY
TRBJ2-1 | TRBV12-5 | ASGLVELAGRNEQF
TRBJ2-7 | TRBV7-9 | ASSAGLAGLHEQY
TRBJ2-7 | TRBV5-6 | ASSWGQGSYEQY
TRBJ1-1 | TRBV7-9 | ASSLATGGNLNTEAF
TRBJ2-1 | TRBV14 | ASSQDLGVRSNEQF
TRBJ1-1 | TRBV19 | ASSNLPGRTFMNTEAF
TRBJ2-6 | TRBV9 | ASSGGHFVSGANVLT
TRBJ2-1 | TRBV19 | ASKPGQSNEQF
TRBJ1-2 | TRBV18 | ASSPDRGDYGYT
TRBJ1-3 | TRBV19 | ASSIAPGEALNTIY
TRBJ2-1 | TRBV19 | ASGQGLSYNEQF
TRBJ1-4 | TRBV27 | ASGGDSGEKLF
TRBJ1-1 | TRBV7-9 | ASSTRTGRSFTEAF
TRBJ1-4 | TRBV28 | ASNRGHNEKLF
TRBJ2-5 | TRBV6-4 | ASSAEGGETQY
TRBJ2-1 | TRBV5-6 | ASSSLGNEQF
TRBJ2-7 | TRBV28 | ASSLWRDATYEQY